This T cell receptor (beta chain) was recorded in a study of T cells expressing NK-cell markers. Overall study findings and caveats: Also leading the CD3+CD56-NKG2C+ fraction in several donors were these clonotypes.

Of note for this clonotype: The antigen is unknown.

TCRdb reanalyzed the 5' RACE reads, giving one entry per CDR3 protein sequence and no DNA. The sample yields more than 120,000 distinct CDR3 sequences, of which the top ten take up 12%. This CDR3 comprises 18 residues. CDR1 is LGHNA and CDR2 is YSLEER in the germline V gene. The chain combines TRBV4-3 with TRBJ2-2; the TCRdb call, TRBD1, lacks DNA for checking. Sequenced sample: blood T cells: a sorted CD56 or NKG2C T cell subset, CD4+ or CD8+ T cells, or bulk PBMC T cells (not recorded which). The TCR originated in a man between 18 and 29 years old in good health. The CDR3 is CASSRSRQGRSTTGELFF.